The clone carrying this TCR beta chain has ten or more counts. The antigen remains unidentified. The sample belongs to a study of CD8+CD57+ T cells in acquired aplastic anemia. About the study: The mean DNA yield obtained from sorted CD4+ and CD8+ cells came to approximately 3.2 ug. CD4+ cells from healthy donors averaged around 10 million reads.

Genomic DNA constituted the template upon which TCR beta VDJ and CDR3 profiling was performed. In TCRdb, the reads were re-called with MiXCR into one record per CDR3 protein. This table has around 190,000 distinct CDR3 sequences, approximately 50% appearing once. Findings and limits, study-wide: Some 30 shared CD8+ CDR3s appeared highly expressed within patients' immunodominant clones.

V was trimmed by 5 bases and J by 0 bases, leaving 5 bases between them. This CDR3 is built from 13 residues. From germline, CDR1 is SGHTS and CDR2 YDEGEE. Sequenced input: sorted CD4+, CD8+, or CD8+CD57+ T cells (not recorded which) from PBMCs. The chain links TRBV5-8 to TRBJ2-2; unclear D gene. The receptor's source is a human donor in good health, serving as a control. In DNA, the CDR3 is TGTGCCAGCAGGAACACGAACACCGGGGAGCTGTTTTTT. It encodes CASRNTNTGELFF.